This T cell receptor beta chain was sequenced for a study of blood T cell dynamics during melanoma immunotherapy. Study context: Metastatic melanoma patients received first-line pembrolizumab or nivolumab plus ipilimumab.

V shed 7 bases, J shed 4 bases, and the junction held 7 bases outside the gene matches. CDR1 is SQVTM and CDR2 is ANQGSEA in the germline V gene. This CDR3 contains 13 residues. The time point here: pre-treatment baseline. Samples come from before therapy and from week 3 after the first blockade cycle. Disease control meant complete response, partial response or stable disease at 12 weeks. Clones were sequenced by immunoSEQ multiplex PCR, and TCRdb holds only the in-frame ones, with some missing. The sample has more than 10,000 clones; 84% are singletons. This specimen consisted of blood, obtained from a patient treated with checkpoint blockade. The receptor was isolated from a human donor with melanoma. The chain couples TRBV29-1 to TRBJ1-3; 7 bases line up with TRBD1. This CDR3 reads CSGSTGAGNTIYF. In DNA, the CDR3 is TGCAGCGGATCAACAGGGGCCGGAAACACCATATATTTT.